A selection of T cell receptor beta chains follows, all from one sample in a study of blood T cell repertoires in COVID-19. The assay was immunoSEQ multiplex PCR, and TCRdb's table has in-frame clones only and misses some. The sample carries roughly 200,000 clones, 80% to 90% recorded once. Sequenced sample: PBMCs or T cells enriched from blood (not recorded which). Source of these receptors: a man aged 25 to 40 in a cohort exposed to, infected with or recovered from COVID-19 (not recorded which). Each CDR3 is given with its conserved first and last residue. The D gene is left open where the match is weak. Expanded clones are given a class, and other clones once, few, many or no size at all.

d_gene	v_gene	abundance	j_gene	len	CDR3nt	CDR3aa
TRBD1	TRBV28	-	TRBJ1-5	16	TGTGCCAGCAGTTCGTCCCGGGACAGGCCTAATCAGCCCCAGCATTTT	CASSSSRDRPNQPQHF
-	TRBV7-3	-	TRBJ1-6	15	TGTGCCAGCAGCTTGTTGGGAGGTGGGAATTCACCCCTCCACTTT	CASSLLGGGNSPLHF
-	TRBV4-1	-	TRBJ2-7	14	TGCGCCAGCAGCCCAAATTTCGGGGGCTACGAGCAGTACTTC	CASSPNFGGYEQYF
TRBD2	TRBV4-2	-	TRBJ2-7	16	TGTGCCAGCAGCCAAGAATTCAGCGGGAGTACCTACGAGCAGTACTTC	CASSQEFSGSTYEQYF
-	TRBV7-9	few	TRBJ1-5	16	TGTGCCAGCAGCGCTACCCTGGGGGGAAGCAATCAGCCCCAGCATTTT	CASSATLGGSNQPQHF
-	TRBV2	few	TRBJ2-3	16	TGTGCCAGCAGTGAAGGGCTAGCACCGTACACAGATACGCAGTATTTT	CASSEGLAPYTDTQYF
-	TRBV9	-	TRBJ2-2	16	TGTGCCAGCAGCGTAGAAGTTACGCGCGGCACCGGGGAGCTGTTTTTT	CASSVEVTRGTGELFF
TRBD2	TRBV28	-	TRBJ2-7	16	TGTGCCAGCAGTTTCCCGGGGCGGGGGGTACCGCGCGAGCAGTACTTC	CASSFPGRGVPREQYF
TRBD1	TRBV27	-	TRBJ2-7	18	TGTGCCAGCAGTCCCACCCCCGGATTGGGGACAGGGGTAGACGAGCAGTACTTC	CASSPTPGLGTGVDEQYF
TRBD2	TRBV19	-	TRBJ2-1	15	TGTGCCAGTACCCTGACTAGCGGGAGTCCCAATGAGCAGTTCTTC	CASTLTSGSPNEQFF
TRBD1	TRBV5-1	-	TRBJ2-5	15	TGCGCCAGCAGCCAGGGGACAGGGTGGCAAGAGACCCAGTACTTC	CASSQGTGWQETQYF
-	TRBV12-3/TRBV12-4	-	TRBJ2-7	12	TGTGCCAGCAGTTTAGTGCAGGGGAGGCAGTACTTC	CASSLVQGRQYF
TRBD2	TRBV11-3	-	TRBJ2-5	18	TGTGCCAGCAGCCACCGCAGTGGACTAGCGGGAGGGCAAGAGACCCAGTACTTC	CASSHRSGLAGGQETQYF
TRBD2	TRBV13	-	TRBJ2-3	17	TGTGCCAGCAGCCCCCCCTCTAGCGGGAGTGTCTTTTTGACGCAGTATTTT	CASSPPSSGSVFLTQYF
-	TRBV19	few	TRBJ2-2	17	TGTGCCAGTAGTATAGGCGAAGAGGGGGTAAGGACCGGGGAGCTGTTTTTT	CASSIGEEGVRTGELFF
-	TRBV28	-	TRBJ1-1	14	TGTGCCAGCAGTACGTGGACAGAGGGGACTGAAGCTTTCTTT	CASSTWTEGTEAFF
-	TRBV15	-	TRBJ2-4	16	TGTGCCACCAGCAACACAGGGAACCCACCCAAAAACATTCAGTACTTC	CATSNTGNPPKNIQYF
-	TRBV9	-	TRBJ2-5	16	TGTGCCAGCAGCGTATCCGAACTTCAGGGGGGAGAGACCCAGTACTTC	CASSVSELQGGETQYF
TRBD2	TRBV7-2	-	TRBJ2-7	13	TGTGCCAGCAGCCGACGACTAGCTGGCGAGCAGTACTTC	CASSRRLAGEQYF
TRBD2	TRBV28	once	TRBJ2-3	17	TGTGCCAGCGACGGGACTAGCGGGTCACACATCACAGATACGCAGTATTTT	CASDGTSGSHITDTQYF
-	TRBV3-1/TRBV3-2	-	TRBJ2-7	16	TGTGCCAGCAGCCAAGAGATGAGCGGAAGCTCCTACGAGCAGTACTTC	CASSQEMSGSSYEQYF
TRBD1	TRBV6-5	-	TRBJ1-1	13	TGTGCCAGCACTAGAACAGGGGTCACTGAAGCTTTCTTT	CASTRTGVTEAFF
TRBD2	TRBV5-4	-	TRBJ2-1	15	TGTGCCAGCTCACCCGGGACTAGATCCCACAATGAGCAGTTCTTC	CASSPGTRSHNEQFF
TRBD1	TRBV7-2	-	TRBJ2-5	15	TGTGCCAGCAGCTTAGTTGGCAGGGGGCAAGAGACCCAGTACTTC	CASSLVGRGQETQYF
-	TRBV6-5	-	TRBJ2-1	12	TGTGCCAGCGCTAGACTAGACAATGAGCAGTTCTTC	CASARLDNEQFF
TRBD1	TRBV2	-	TRBJ1-1	15	TGTGCCAGCAGAAGCACCGGGACAGGGGGCGTTGAAGCTTTCTTT	CASRSTGTGGVEAFF
TRBD1	TRBV7-7	once	TRBJ2-2	15	TGTGCTAGCAGCTTGGGACAGGGGAACACCGGGGAGCTGTTTTTT	CASSLGQGNTGELFF
TRBD1	TRBV6-8	-	TRBJ1-2	15	TGTGCCAGCAGCGCCCGTCGTGGGACAGATTATGGCTACACCTTC	CASSARRGTDYGYTF
TRBD2	TRBV27	-	TRBJ2-5	15	TGTGCCACCCGGGGGACTAGCGGGACATGGGAGACCCAGTACTTC	CATRGTSGTWETQYF